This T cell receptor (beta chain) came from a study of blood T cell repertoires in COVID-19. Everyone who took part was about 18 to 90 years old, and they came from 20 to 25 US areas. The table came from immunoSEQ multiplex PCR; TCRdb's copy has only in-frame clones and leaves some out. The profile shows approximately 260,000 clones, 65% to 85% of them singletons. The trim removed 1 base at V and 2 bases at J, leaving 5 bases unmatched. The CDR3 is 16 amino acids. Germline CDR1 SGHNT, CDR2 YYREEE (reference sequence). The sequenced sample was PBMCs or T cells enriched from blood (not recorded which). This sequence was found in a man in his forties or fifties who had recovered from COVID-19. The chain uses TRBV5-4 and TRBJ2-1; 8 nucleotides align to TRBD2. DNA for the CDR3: TGTGCCAGCAGCTTGCAACGGGGGGGGACCTACAATGAGCAGTTCTTC. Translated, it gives CASSLQRGGTYNEQFF.